A single sample is the source of the 31 T cell receptor beta chains below, sequenced in a study of cytomegalovirus exposure and HLA in healthy donors. The primer mix had 60 Vbeta and 13 Jbeta primers. The data were produced by immunoSEQ multiplex PCR, yet TCRdb's version contains in-frame clones alone and is incomplete. The sample records about 140,000 clones, approximately 82% being singletons. The sequenced sample was PBMCs. The receptors stem from a man aged 25-45 years in good health and CMV-seropositive.

V gene TRBV18 combines with J gene TRBJ1-1; no clear D gene. The length of the CDR3 is 15 residues. Germline loops: CDR1 KGHSH, CDR2 LQKENI. Trimming removed 0 bases from V and 0 bases from J, with 8 bases in between. The CDR3 is CASSPPGALNTEAFF. CDR3 in DNA: TGTGCCAGCTCACCACCCGGTGCCTTGAACACTGAAGCTTTCTTT.

The chain employs TRBV28 and TRBJ1-1; a weak D match, TRBD1 (6 bases). The length of the CDR3 is 12 residues. V shed 6 bases and J shed 5 bases, with 10 bases lying between them. CDR1 and CDR2 from the germline V gene are MDHEN and SYDVKM. The CDR3 spells CASRLQGTEAFF. In DNA form, the CDR3 reads TGTGCCAGCAGGCTACAGGGTACTGAAGCTTTCTTT. The full variable domain, completed using reference TRBV28 and TRBJ1-1, is DVKVTQSSRYLVKRTGEKVFLECVQDMDHENMFWYRQDPGLGLRLIYFSYDVKMKEKGDIPEGYSVSREKKERFSLILESASTNQTSMYLCASRLQGTEAFFGQGTRLTVV.

The chain has TRBV6-1 and TRBJ1-5, with a weak D call TRBD1 (5 bases). CDR1 is MNHNS, CDR2 SASEGT, per germline. The V end was cut by 4 bases, the J end by 2 bases, with 6 bases between. The CDR3 is 13 residues long. The CDR3: CASSVGGNQPQHF. The CDR3 DNA follows: TGTGCCAGCAGTGTAGGGGGCAATCAGCCCCAGCATTTT.

Notes on this clone: Other DNA sequences in this specimen translate into the identical CDR3. The rearrangement joins TRBV28 to TRBJ1-5; 7 bases agree with TRBD1. The CDR3 runs to 13 residues. The J segment lost 1 base and the V segment lost 6 bases, leaving 0 bases of the junction unmatched. Germline V gene sequence: CDR1 MDHEN, CDR2 SYDVKM. The CDR3 bases are TGTGCCAGCAGAGGGGGCAGCAATCAGCCCCAGCATTTT. It yields the protein CASRGGSNQPQHF.

In its sample, this clone was seen a few times. The CDR3: CASRGQGETNEKLFF. The CDR3 DNA sequence: TGCGCCAGCAGAGGACAGGGGGAAACTAATGAAAAACTGTTTTTT. This sequence joins TRBV5-1 and TRBJ1-4; TRBD1 matches at 10 bases. Germline trimming cut 5 bases from V and 1 base from J; bases unmatched to any gene: 2. The V gene's germline CDR1 is SGHRS and CDR2 YFSETQ. The CDR3 length is 15 residues.

V and J are TRBV18 and TRBJ2-1, with 9 positions matching TRBD2. The CDR3 extends over 16 amino acids. The ends lost 3 bases at V and 8 bases at J; junction bases unmatched: 11. CDR1 and CDR2 (germline): KGHSH, LQKENI. The CDR3, as DNA: TGTGCCAGCTCACCCCAGCGGGAGGCCCAAGGCCATGAGCAGTTCTTC. Translated: CASSPQREAQGHEQFF.

The sample holds a few counts of this clone. The chain links TRBV7-6 to TRBJ2-7, with TRBD2 identical over 11 bases. The germline V gene encodes CDR1 SGHVS and CDR2 FNYEAQ. The CDR3 is 15 residues long. J gave up 3 bases and V 1 base, and 2 bases lay outside the gene matches. The CDR3 loop reads CASSLGLAGIYEQYF. CDR3 sequence (DNA): TGTGCCAGCAGCTTAGGACTAGCGGGAATCTACGAGCAGTACTTC.

J is TRBJ1-5 and V is TRBV28; D is undetermined. V shed 5 bases and J shed 4 bases, with 6 bases lying between them. Germline-derived CDR1 and CDR2 are MDHEN and SYDVKM. This CDR3 spans 12 amino acids. The CDR3 loop reads CASSVRNQPQHF. The DNA for the CDR3 is TGTGCCAGCAGTGTCCGTAATCAGCCCCAGCATTTT.

V and J are TRBV27 and TRBJ2-7; D remains unclear. Germline-derived CDR1 and CDR2 are MNHEY and SMNVEV (reference sequence). CDR3 length equals 13 residues. Deletions cut 8 bases from V and 3 bases from J, with 14 bases between. The CDR3 is CASVSHADYEQYF. CDR3 DNA sequence: TGTGCCAGCGTCAGTCACGCCGACTACGAGCAGTACTTC.

The V and J genes are TRBV7-2 and TRBJ2-3; TRBD2 agrees at 7 bases. The ends lost 0 bases at V and 2 bases at J; junction bases unmatched: 8. The germline V gene has CDR1 SGHTA and CDR2 FQGNSA. The CDR3 runs to 17 residues. CDR3 bases: TGTGCCAGCAGCTTAGCGCAGTTAGCGGGCCTCACAGATACGCAGTATTTT. Translated, it gives CASSLAQLAGLTDTQYF.

This clone was observed a handful of times. DNA of the CDR3: TGCGCCAGCAGCTTGGGAGGACAGGGAAACACCATATATTTT. It yields the protein CASSLGGQGNTIYF. The rearrangement joins TRBV5-1 to TRBJ1-3, with a weak D call TRBD1 (6 bases). The CDR3 covers 14 residues. V gave up 0 bases and J gave up 4 bases, with 8 bases separating them. CDR1 SGHRS and CDR2 YFSETQ come from the germline V gene.

The chain is built from TRBV7-9 and TRBJ2-5; D uncertain. Per the germline V gene, CDR1 is SEHNR and CDR2 is FQNEAQ (reference sequence). Trimming took off 5 bases at V and 3 bases at J, with 10 bases between the two ends. The CDR3 length is 13 residues. In DNA form, the CDR3 reads TGTGCCAGCAGCCTACTATCTAAAGAGACCCAGTACTTC. Its translation: CASSLLSKETQYF. Complete variable domain (other parts from reference TRBV7-9 and TRBJ2-5): DTGVSQNPRHKITKRGQNVTFRCDPISEHNRLYWYRQTLGQGPEFLTYFQNEAQLEKSRLLSDRFSAERPKGSFSTLEIQRTEQGDSAMYLCASSLLSKETQYFGPGTRLLVL.

CDR3 region: CASRQGREVYGYTF. CDR3 nucleotides: TGTGCCAGCAGGCAGGGGCGCGAAGTCTATGGCTACACCTTC. The genes are TRBV2 and TRBJ1-2, with D perhaps TRBD1 (6 bases). V was pared by 6 bases and J by 4 bases, with 15 bases between. The germline V gene encodes CDR1 SNHLY and CDR2 FYNNEI. The CDR3 totals 14 residues.

This clone was counted between two and nine times. The chain has TRBV6-1 and TRBJ2-7; 8 bases are shared with TRBD1. CDR1 is MNHNS, CDR2 SASEGT, per germline. Trimming removed 6 bases from V and 2 bases from J; junction bases left unmatched: 9. The CDR3 loop spans 15 amino acids. CDR3 residues: CASSQYGTGAYEQYF. In nucleotides, the CDR3 is TGTGCCAGCAGCCAGTACGGGACAGGAGCCTACGAGCAGTACTTC.

This chain connects TRBV30 to TRBJ2-3; 7 bases align to TRBD2. Germline CDR1 reads GTSNPN; CDR2 reads SVGIG (reference sequence). The CDR3 consists of 14 residues. V shed 4 bases and J 4 bases; nucleotides not matched to a gene: 8. The DNA of the CDR3 is TGTGCCTGGAAGGACGTCGCGGGGGCAGATACGCAGTATTTT. This translates into CAWKDVAGADTQYF.

This chain uses TRBV7-9 with TRBJ2-1; 8 nucleotides agree with TRBD2. The CDR3 runs to 19 residues. The ends lost 4 bases at V and 5 bases at J; junction bases unmatched: 19. Germline loops: CDR1 SEHNR, CDR2 FQNEAQ (reference sequence). The CDR3 bases are TGTGCCAGCAGCTCCCCCCACGGGAGTAGCGGGGTGGGTCACAATGAGCAGTTCTTC. Protein: CASSSPHGSSGVGHNEQFF.

This clone was observed a single time. V is TRBV5-5 and J is TRBJ2-7; perhaps TRBD2 as D (6 bases). Germline CDR1 and CDR2: SGHKS and YYEKEE (reference sequence). CDR3 length: 14 amino acids. V lost 0 bases to trimming and J lost 6 bases, with 13 bases between them. In DNA form, the CDR3 reads TGTGCCAGCAGCTTGGGCGGGACGGGTTCCGAGCAGTACTTC. It specifies CASSLGGTGSEQYF.

This clone was counted only a few times. This chain joins TRBV6-5 and TRBJ1-1; perhaps TRBD1 as D (6 bases). V was cut by 4 bases and J by 1 base, with 10 bases left in between. Germline V CDR1 and CDR2: MNHEY, SVGAGI. The CDR3 contains 14 residues. The CDR3 spells CASSSTRGNTEAFF. The DNA of the CDR3 is TGTGCCAGCAGTTCCACCAGGGGGAACACTGAAGCTTTCTTT.

CDR3 region: CASSDPDRGTYNEQFF. CDR3 nucleotides: TGTGCCAGCAGTGACCCGGACAGGGGGACCTACAATGAGCAGTTCTTC. The chain recombines TRBV2 with TRBJ2-1, with 10 bases matching TRBD1. The ends lost 3 bases at V and 2 bases at J; junction bases unmatched: 4. From germline, CDR1 is SNHLY and CDR2 FYNNEI. The CDR3 consists of 16 residues.

V is TRBV5-1 and J is TRBJ2-3; the D gene is possibly TRBD2 (7 bases). Germline values: CDR1 SGHRS, CDR2 YFSETQ. CDR3 length: 16 amino acids. The V end was cut by 4 bases, the J end by 4 bases, with 19 bases between. Written as DNA, the CDR3 is TGCGCCAGCAGCCTTCTCGGAGGGGGGGCATCAGATACGCAGTATTTT. This codes for CASSLLGGGASDTQYF. The full variable domain, its missing parts supplied by reference TRBV5-1 and TRBJ2-3, is KAGVTQTPRYLIKTRGQQVTLSCSPISGHRSVSWYQQTPGQGLQFLFEYFSETQRNKGNFPGRFSGRQFSNSRSEMNVSTLELGDSALYLCASSLLGGGASDTQYFGPGTRLTVL.

The chain recombines TRBV7-3 with TRBJ2-7; TRBD2 is a possible D gene (6 bases). Trimming took off 3 bases at V and 0 bases at J, with 15 bases between the two ends. The CDR3 covers 16 residues. Germline CDR1 reads SGHTA; CDR2 reads FQGTGA. CDR3 nucleotide sequence: TGTGCCAGCAGCTTTCCGGGACTCCCCAGCTCCTACGAGCAGTACTTC. Translating it yields CASSFPGLPSSYEQYF. The variable domain in full, with the rest retrieved from reference TRBV7-3 and TRBJ2-7, is GAGVSQTPSNKVTEKGKYVELRCDPISGHTALYWYRQSLGQGPEFLIYFQGTGAADDSGLPNDRFFAVRPEGSVSTLKIQRTERGDSAVYLCASSFPGLPSSYEQYFGPGTRLTVT.

This chain connects TRBV7-3 to TRBJ2-1, with 7 positions matching TRBD1. V was clipped by 2 bases and J by 6 bases; unmatched bases: 28. The length of the CDR3 is 22 residues. Germline CDR1 SGHTA, CDR2 FQGTGA. CDR3 coding DNA: TGTGCCAGCAGCTTAGGGAGTATTGACAGGGTCTTCCATGGGGCTTTGGGCAATGAGCAGTTCTTC. The encoded protein is CASSLGSIDRVFHGALGNEQFF.

This chain uses TRBV7-9 with TRBJ1-1, with D unclear. Trimming stripped 8 bases from V and 9 bases from J, with 16 bases between. This CDR3 region has 12 residues. Germline CDR1 reads SEHNR; CDR2 reads FQNEAQ (reference sequence). The CDR3 spells CASALWANQAFF. CDR3 bases: TGTGCCAGCGCTCTATGGGCAAACCAAGCTTTCTTT.

CDR3 in DNA: TGTGCCAGCAGCAGACAGTCTCAGAGGACTGAAGCTTTCTTT. Its translation: CASSRQSQRTEAFF. The chain is built from TRBV5-4 and TRBJ1-1; tentatively, D is TRBD1 (5 bases). The V end was cut by 4 bases, the J end by 5 bases, with 15 bases between. Per the germline V gene, CDR1 is SGHNT and CDR2 is YYREEE (reference sequence). The CDR3 consists of 14 residues.

The chain recombines TRBV7-2 with TRBJ2-7; D ambiguous. CDR3 length: 15 amino acids. Trimming stripped 2 bases from V and 6 bases from J, with 17 bases between. Germline V lookup: CDR1 SGHTA, CDR2 FQGNSA. The CDR3, as DNA: TGTGCCAGCAGCTTACACAAATATGGGCACGGCGAGCAGTACTTC. This encodes CASSLHKYGHGEQYF.

The chain is built from TRBV28 and TRBJ1-4; possible D gene TRBD1, 5 bases. Trimming shortened V by 7 bases and J by 7 bases, and 16 bases separated the two germline ends. Germline V CDR1 and CDR2: MDHEN, SYDVKM. There are 14 residues in the CDR3. The CDR3 DNA is TGTGCCAGCACTATGGCGGGGCGAGGTGAAAAACTGTTTTTT. This codes for CASTMAGRGEKLFF.

J is TRBJ2-3 and V is TRBV13; 8 nucleotides agree with TRBD2. With 5 bases clipped from V and 2 bases from J, the junction kept 9 bases outside the gene matches. Germline CDR1 and CDR2: PRHDT and FYEKMQ (reference sequence). The CDR3 consists of 16 residues. The chain's CDR3 is CASSLGTRSITDTQYF. Here the CDR3 DNA reads TGTGCCAGCAGCCTGGGGACTAGGAGTATCACAGATACGCAGTATTTT.

The chain joins TRBV19 to TRBJ2-7; a weak D match, TRBD2 (6 bases). The V end lost 3 bases, the J end lost 4 bases, and 16 bases lay between the germline ends. CDR3 length: 15 amino acids. Germline CDR1 LNHDA, CDR2 SQIVND (reference sequence). For the CDR3, the DNA is TGTGCCAGTAGTATCGGAGGGCCCCCCGGTTACGAGCAGTACTTC. Translating gives CASSIGGPPGYEQYF.

The CDR3 region has the DNA TGTGCCACCGTACCGGCCGGGGTGAACACTGAAGCTTTCTTT. Its protein product is CATVPAGVNTEAFF. This chain connects TRBV6-6 to TRBJ1-1; the D is unclear. Trimming cost V 10 bases and J 0 bases, with 15 bases left between them. This CDR3 contains 14 residues. In germline, CDR1 is MNHNY, CDR2 SVGAGI (reference sequence).

The V and J genes are TRBV7-9 and TRBJ1-5; TRBD1 agrees at 7 bases. V lost 5 bases and J lost 0; bases outside the gene matches: 4. The germline V gene encodes CDR1 SEHNR and CDR2 FQNEAQ (reference sequence). The CDR3 runs to 15 residues. CDR3 residues: CASSPGTDSNQPQHF. For the CDR3, the DNA is TGTGCCAGCAGCCCCGGGACAGATAGCAATCAGCCCCAGCATTTT.

This clone showed up just a few times. The rearrangement links TRBV6-1 to TRBJ1-1, with D perhaps TRBD1 (5 bases). Germline V lookup: CDR1 MNHNS, CDR2 SASEGT. Trimming took 6 bases from V and 4 from J, leaving 18 bases between them. The CDR3 spans 15 residues. The CDR3 sequence: CASSAPPGGFTEAFF. CDR3 nucleotide sequence: TGTGCCAGCAGCGCCCCCCCCGGGGGGTTCACTGAAGCTTTCTTT.